A single sample gave rise to the 27 T cell receptor beta chains below, sequenced in a study of cytomegalovirus exposure and HLA in healthy donors. Vbeta (60) and Jbeta (13) primers were used in the PCR. Sequencing used immunoSEQ multiplex PCR; TCRdb keeps in-frame clones, though not all of them. The sample holds 53,000 or so clones. Sequenced material: PBMCs. Receptor source: a man younger than 35 in good health and CMV-seropositive.

The chain uses TRBV28 and TRBJ2-1; TRBD2 might be the D (6 bases). CDR1 is MDHEN and CDR2 is SYDVKM in the germline V gene. There are 14 residues in the CDR3. V lost 4 bases, J lost 7 bases, and 14 bases lay in between. The CDR3 here is CASSSLGGVNEQFF. The CDR3 coding sequence is TGTGCCAGCAGTTCCCTCGGAGGGGTGAATGAGCAGTTCTTC.

This sequence joins TRBV10-3 and TRBJ2-2; TRBD1 is a possible D gene (5 bases). The CDR3 is 15 amino acids. The germline V gene encodes CDR1 ENHRY and CDR2 SYGVKD. Trimming removed 3 bases from V and 1 base from J, with 9 bases in between. The CDR3 nucleotides read TGTGCCATCAGTGATGGGGCGAAGAACACCGGGGAGCTGTTTTTT. Translating it yields CAISDGAKNTGELFF.

This rearrangement joins TRBV11-2 to TRBJ2-7; 15 bases agree with TRBD2. The trim removed 3 bases at V and 1 base at J, leaving 7 bases unmatched. This CDR3 region has 18 residues. Looked up from germline, CDR1 is SGHAT and CDR2 is FQNNGV. The CDR3 coding sequence is TGTGCCAGCAGCTTGGGAGGGACTAGCGGGAGGAAGTCCTACGAGCAGTACTTC. It translates to CASSLGGTSGRKSYEQYF.

V and J are TRBV9 and TRBJ1-1, with D tentatively TRBD1 (5 bases). Germline V gene lookup returns CDR1 SGDLS and CDR2 YYNGEE. The CDR3 sequence is 13 residues long. The germline V and J ends were trimmed by 4 bases and 11 bases, with 18 bases remaining between them. The chain's CDR3 is CASSPQVTVDAFF. DNA of the CDR3: TGTGCCAGCAGCCCACAGGTAACGGTGGATGCTTTCTTT.

Note on this clone: The junction departs from germline at one end; a sequencing error may be responsible. The chain uses TRBV29-1 and TRBJ2-1, with D possibly TRBD2 on 5 matching bases. The germline gives CDR1 SQVTM, CDR2 ANQGSEA. The CDR3 is 12 amino acids. In nucleotides, the CDR3 is TGCAGCGTCGAAGACTCCCGAGGGGAGCAGTTCTTC. Translation gives CSVEDSRGEQFF.

On this clone: This CDR3 fails to terminate in the conserved phenylalanine or tryptophan, so it likely reflects a read error. This chain joins TRBV29-1 and TRBJ1-1; D is undetermined. With 2 bases removed from V and 4 bases from J, the gap between germline ends came to 8 bases. The germline gives CDR1 SQVTM, CDR2 ANQGSEA. CDR3 length: 12 residues. CDR3 DNA sequence: TGCAGCGTTGAACCGGCAGGCACTGAAGCTTTCCTT. Translating gives CSVEPAGTEAFL.

The chain carries TRBV4-1 and TRBJ2-5, with 12 bases identical to TRBD2. In germline, CDR1 is MGHRA, CDR2 YSYEKL. V gave up 3 bases and J gave up 1 base; unmatched junction bases: 6. This CDR3 has 17 amino acids. This CDR3 reads CASSQTGLAGFQETQYF. Here the CDR3 DNA reads TGCGCCAGCAGCCAGACGGGACTAGCGGGCTTCCAAGAGACCCAGTACTTC.

The CDR3 nucleotides read TGTGCCAGCACCGACATTCCCGGTGAAGCTTTCTTT. Its translation is CASTDIPGEAFF. The chain joins TRBV2 to TRBJ1-1; no clear D. Germline values: CDR1 SNHLY, CDR2 FYNNEI. V lost 7 bases and J 7 bases, leaving 13 bases between the germline ends. The CDR3 consists of 12 residues.

The V and J genes are TRBV5-4 and TRBJ2-1; D is possibly TRBD2 (5 bases). Per germline, CDR1 SGHNT and CDR2 YYREEE (reference sequence). Trimming removed 4 bases at V and 7 bases at J, with 12 bases between. The CDR3 has 13 residues. This CDR3 is CASSQLVPNEQFF. The CDR3 DNA is TGTGCCAGCAGCCAACTAGTCCCTAATGAGCAGTTCTTC.

The rearrangement joins TRBV4-2 to TRBJ1-3; D call uncertain. Between the trimmed V and J ends, which lost 1 base and 0 bases, there was a span of 10 bases. Germline loops: CDR1 LGHNA, CDR2 YNFKEQ. The CDR3 is made up of 16 amino acids. Here the CDR3 DNA reads TGTGCCAGCAGCCAAGTCGAGGGATACTCTGGAAACACCATATATTTT. It codes for CASSQVEGYSGNTIYF.

The genes are TRBV6-6 and TRBJ2-6; D remains unclear. From germline, CDR1 is MNHNY and CDR2 SVGAGI (reference sequence). This CDR3 is built from 15 residues. Trimming shortened V by 3 bases and J by 0 bases, and 6 bases separated the two germline ends. The CDR3 sequence is CASSYGGSGANVLTF. In DNA, the CDR3 is TGTGCCAGCAGTTATGGCGGCTCTGGGGCCAACGTCCTGACTTTC.

This chain links TRBV29-1 with TRBJ2-7; D unclear. The CDR3 contains 13 residues. Trimming cost V 1 base and J 0 bases, with 7 bases left between them. Germline V gene data show CDR1 as SQVTM and CDR2 as ANQGSEA. Here the CDR3 reads CSVEGAFSYEQYF. For the CDR3, the DNA is TGCAGCGTTGAAGGGGCCTTCTCCTACGAGCAGTACTTC.

This sequence joins TRBV30 and TRBJ2-1; 8 bases agree with TRBD2. The germline CDR1 and CDR2 sequences are GTSNPN and SVGIG (reference sequence). Losses at the gene ends were 1 base for V and 9 bases for J; bases not matched to a gene: 8. CDR3 length: 14 amino acids. The CDR3 nucleotides read TGTGCCTGGAGTGAGGGAATAGCGGGGTTTGAGCAGTTCTTC. Its protein product is CAWSEGIAGFEQFF.

V usage is TRBV19 and J usage is TRBJ2-2, with 11 bases identical to TRBD2. This CDR3 is built from 18 residues. V gave up 7 bases and J gave up 3 bases; unmatched junction bases: 13. CDR1 and CDR2 (germline): LNHDA, SQIVND (reference sequence). DNA for the CDR3: TGTGCCAGTACCCCAGGGAGGACTAGCGGGTTGGACACCGGGGAGCTGTTTTTT. Translation: CASTPGRTSGLDTGELFF.

The genes are TRBV5-1 and TRBJ1-2, with D tentatively TRBD1 (5 bases). Deletions cut 4 bases from V and 4 bases from J, with 17 bases between. Germline V gives CDR1 SGHRS, CDR2 YFSETQ. The length of the CDR3 is 15 residues. CDR3 sequence: CASSPGPGGGYGYTF. The CDR3 region has the DNA TGCGCCAGCAGCCCAGGCCCCGGGGGGGGCTATGGCTACACCTTC.

The V gene is TRBV6-5, the J gene TRBJ2-1; 7 nucleotides agree with TRBD2. The CDR3 spans 15 residues. Germline CDR1 reads MNHEY; CDR2 reads SVGAGI. V shed 5 bases, J shed 3 bases, and the junction held 7 bases outside the gene matches. The CDR3 DNA reads as TGTGCCAGCAGTCTAGCGGCAGACGGCTACAATGAGCAGTTCTTC. Amino acid sequence: CASSLAADGYNEQFF.

CDR3 in DNA: TGCAGCGTTTCCCAGAATGAAAAACTGTTTTTT. Translated, it gives CSVSQNEKLFF. V usage is TRBV29-1 and J usage is TRBJ1-4; D is unresolved. Germline CDR1 reads SQVTM; CDR2 reads ANQGSEA. V gave up 5 bases and J gave up 5 bases, with 6 bases separating them. The CDR3 runs to 11 residues.

The rearrangement uses TRBV11-3 and TRBJ2-1; the match to TRBD1 covers 10 bases. Germline lookup yields CDR1 SGHNT and CDR2 YENEEA. Unmatched junction bases numbered 4, after V lost 5 bases and J lost 3 bases. The CDR3 has 15 residues. CDR3 nucleotides: TGTGCCAGCAGCCTCGGACAGGGGGGCTACAATGAGCAGTTCTTC. Amino acids: CASSLGQGGYNEQFF.

The genes are TRBV11-2 and TRBJ2-7; 10 bases align to TRBD2. This CDR3 spans 15 amino acids. The germline V gene has CDR1 SGHAT and CDR2 FQNNGV. The J segment lost 6 bases and the V segment lost 5 bases, leaving 10 bases of the junction unmatched. In DNA, the CDR3 is TGTGCCAGCAGCCCCTGGCCTAGCGGGAGCATCGAGCAGTACTTC. Its translation is CASSPWPSGSIEQYF. Combining the CDR3 with reference TRBV11-2 and TRBJ2-7 gives the whole variable domain EAGVAQSPRYKIIEKRQSVAFWCNPISGHATLYWYQQILGQGPKLLIQFQNNGVVDDSQLPKDRFSAERLKGVDSTLKIQPAKLEDSAVYLCASSPWPSGSIEQYFGPGTRLTVT.

The chain is built from TRBV12-2 and TRBJ2-2; TRBD2, as called in the table, went unchecked against the DNA. TRBV12-2 is designated a pseudogene. The CDR3 consists of 15 residues. The CDR3: CASRKLAGNTGELFF. The CDR3 DNA follows: TGTGCAAGTCGTAAACTAGCGGGAAACACCGGGGAGCTGTTTTTT.

The rearrangement joins TRBV5-1 to TRBJ2-5; the D gene is possibly TRBD1 (6 bases). The J call may be faulty, since TRBJ2-7 better matches the DNA end. CDR1 is SGHRS, CDR2 YFSETQ, per germline. The CDR3 has 14 residues. The CDR3 loop reads CASSGDTLSYEQYF. The CDR3 DNA sequence: TGCGCCAGCAGCGGGGACACACTATCCTACGAGCAGTACTTC.

The chain is built from TRBV7-8 and TRBJ1-5; possible D gene TRBD1, 6 bases. Deletions cut 5 bases from V and 0 bases from J, with 14 bases between. This CDR3 is built from 16 residues. CDR1 is SGHVS, CDR2 FQNEAQ, per germline. This CDR3 reads CASSRDRIYSNQPQHF. For the CDR3, the DNA is TGTGCCAGCAGCCGAGACAGGATCTATAGCAATCAGCCCCAGCATTTT.

The rearrangement joins TRBV5-6 to TRBJ2-5; 8 bases are a match to TRBD1. The CDR3 contains 14 residues. The V and J ends lost 3 bases and 2 bases, in that order; junction bases with no gene match: 3. CDR1 is SGHDT and CDR2 is YYEEEE in the germline V gene. CDR3 residues: CASSYTGGQETQYF. CDR3 in DNA: TGTGCCAGCAGCTATACAGGGGGGCAAGAGACCCAGTACTTC.

The genes are TRBV7-3 and TRBJ2-3, with TRBD2 matching over 7 bases. The junction had 6 bases not matched to a gene; V was cut back by 4 bases and J by 2 bases. Germline V gene data show CDR1 as SGHTA and CDR2 as FQGTGA. CDR3 length: 15 residues. CDR3 amino acids: CASSSSGALTDTQYF. The DNA for the CDR3 is TGTGCCAGCAGCTCTAGCGGAGCCCTCACAGATACGCAGTATTTT.

The V and J genes are TRBV7-9 and TRBJ2-4; maybe TRBD2 (5 bases). Germline V gene lookup returns CDR1 SEHNR and CDR2 FQNEAQ (reference sequence). With 5 bases removed from V and 7 bases from J, the gap between germline ends came to 15 bases. This CDR3 contains 14 residues. This CDR3 is CASSPQRPGNIQYF. In DNA, the CDR3 is TGTGCCAGCAGCCCGCAGCGGCCGGGGAACATTCAGTACTTC.

The J gene is TRBJ2-2, the V gene TRBV27; 12 bases agree with TRBD2. The CDR3 runs 18 residues. Trimming cost V 3 bases and J 1 base; bases outside gene matches: 6. CDR1 is MNHEY and CDR2 is SMNVEV in the germline V gene (reference sequence). This chain's CDR3 is CASSFLRTSGMNTGELFF. The CDR3 DNA reads TGTGCCAGCAGTTTCCTCCGGACTAGCGGGATGAACACCGGGGAGCTGTTTTTT.

The V gene is TRBV18, the J gene TRBJ1-5; TRBD1 aligns across 7 bases. CDR1 and CDR2 from the germline V gene are KGHSH and LQKENI. V lost 3 bases, J lost 2 bases, and 4 bases stayed unmatched. The CDR3 spans 15 residues. CDR3 DNA sequence: TGTGCCAGCTCACCCACCGGACAGGGCAATCAGCCCCAGCATTTT. Translating gives CASSPTGQGNQPQHF. The whole variable domain, remainder taken from reference TRBV18 and TRBJ1-5, is NAGVMQNPRHLVRRRGQEARLRCSPMKGHSHVYWYRQLPEEGLKFMVYLQKENIIDESGMPKERFSAEFPKEGPSILRIQQVVRGDSAAYFCASSPTGQGNQPQHFGDGTRLSIL.